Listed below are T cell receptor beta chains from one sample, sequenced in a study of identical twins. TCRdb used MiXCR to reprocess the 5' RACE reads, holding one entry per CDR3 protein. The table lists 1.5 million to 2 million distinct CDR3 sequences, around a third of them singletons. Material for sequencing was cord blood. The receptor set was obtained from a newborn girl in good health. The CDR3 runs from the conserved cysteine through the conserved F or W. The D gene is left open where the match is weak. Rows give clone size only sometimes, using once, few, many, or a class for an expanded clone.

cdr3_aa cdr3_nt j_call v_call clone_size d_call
CSAREWGTGTYGYTF TGCAGTGCTAGAGAGTGGGGGACAGGTACCTATGGCTACACCTTC TRBJ1-2 TRBV20-1 few TRBD1
CASSLFRVLAQYF TGTGCCAGCAGCTTATTTAGGGTTCTTGCGCAGTATTTT TRBJ2-3 TRBV11-2 NA NA
CASSYSSESTDTQYF TGTGCCAGCAGTTACAGTAGCGAAAGCACAGATACGCAGTATTTT TRBJ2-3 TRBV6-6 few NA
CASSPRDRGPTNEKLFF TGTGCCAGCAGTCCCCGGGACAGGGGCCCAACTAATGAAAAACTGTTTTTT TRBJ1-4 TRBV6-2/TRBV6-3 once TRBD1
CSAAHRTGETQYF TGCAGCGCCGCCCACAGGACCGGGGAGACCCAGTACTTC TRBJ2-5 TRBV29-1 few NA
CASSLTSVFSYNEQFF TGTGCCAGCAGCCTAACTAGCGTTTTCTCCTACAATGAGCAGTTCTTC TRBJ2-1 TRBV12-3/TRBV12-4 NA TRBD2
CSATSLGVSYEQYF TGCAGTGCTACCTCGTTAGGGGTCTCCTACGAGCAGTACTTC TRBJ2-7 TRBV20-1 many NA
CASTHDYSNQPQHF TGTGCCAGCACGCACGATTATAGCAATCAGCCCCAGCATTTT TRBJ1-5 TRBV6-6 NA NA
CSARTGEGYTF TGCAGTGCTAGAACAGGGGAGGGCTACACCTTC TRBJ1-2 TRBV20-1 many TRBD1
CASSYRQGGTDTQYF TGTGCCAGCAGTTACCGGCAGGGTGGAACAGATACGCAGTATTTT TRBJ2-3 TRBV6-2/TRBV6-3 NA NA
CSAGPGQAFQETQYF TGCAGTGCTGGGCCCGGACAGGCCTTCCAAGAGACCCAGTACTTC TRBJ2-5 TRBV20-1 NA TRBD1
CASSPSGGASYNEQFF TGTGCCAGCAGCCCCAGCGGGGGGGCCTCCTACAATGAGCAGTTCTTC TRBJ2-1 TRBV9 NA TRBD2
CAISRGLAGDNEQYF TGTGCCATCAGTAGGGGACTAGCGGGAGACAATGAGCAGTACTTC TRBJ2-7 TRBV10-3 NA TRBD2
CASSQEGPRSETQYF TGTGCCAGCAGCCAAGAAGGTCCTAGGTCGGAGACCCAGTACTTC TRBJ2-5 TRBV4-2 many NA
CASSQLQWGDEQFF TGCGCCAGCAGCCAACTTCAGTGGGGGGATGAGCAGTTCTTC TRBJ2-1 TRBV4-1 NA NA
CSARDGWRTGTVHNTGELFF TGCAGTGCTAGAGATGGGTGGAGAACCGGGACAGTTCATAACACCGGGGAGCTGTTTTTT TRBJ2-2 TRBV20-1 NA TRBD1
CASSQEPRRTQYF TGTGCCAGCAGCCAAGAGCCCAGGAGGACCCAGTACTTC TRBJ2-5 TRBV14 few NA
CASSIYTGGWEQYF TGCGCCAGCAGCATCTATACAGGGGGCTGGGAGCAGTACTTC TRBJ2-5 TRBV5-1 few TRBD1
CASSLETDSYEQYF TGTGCCAGCAGCTTGGAGACAGACTCCTACGAGCAGTACTTC TRBJ2-7 TRBV5-6 NA NA
CSVEFKGNRGHGYTF TGCAGCGTTGAATTTAAGGGAAACAGGGGGCATGGCTACACCTTC TRBJ1-2 TRBV29-1 NA TRBD1
CASRTGQGDKTYNEQFF TGCGCCAGCAGAACGGGACAGGGTGATAAGACTTACAATGAGCAGTTCTTC TRBJ2-1 TRBV5-1 NA TRBD1
CASSSQWGAYSNQPQHF TGCGCCAGCAGCTCTCAGTGGGGGGCGTATAGCAATCAGCCCCAGCATTTT TRBJ1-5 TRBV4-1 many NA
CASSLGRSTYNEQYF TGTGCCAGCAGTTTAGGGAGATCCACCTACAATGAGCAGTACTTC TRBJ2-7 TRBV12-3/TRBV12-4 few NA
CASRPGLAGQRETYEQYF TGTGCCAGCAGACCGGGACTAGCGGGCCAGAGGGAAACCTACGAGCAGTACTTC TRBJ2-7 TRBV12-3/TRBV12-4 NA TRBD2
CASSRTGSNEKLFF TGCGCCAGCAGCCGGACAGGATCTAATGAAAAACTGTTTTTT TRBJ1-4 TRBV4-1 many TRBD1
CATSEGGFNQPQHF TGTGCCACCAGTGAGGGCGGCTTCAATCAGCCCCAGCATTTT TRBJ1-5 TRBV24-1 NA NA
CASSQTVLNTEAFF TGTGCCAGCAGTCAGACAGTTCTGAACACTGAAGCTTTCTTT TRBJ1-1 TRBV6-6 NA NA
CSARLAGRSSYNEQYF TGCAGTGCTAGACTAGCGGGACGAAGCTCCTACAATGAGCAGTACTTC TRBJ2-5 TRBV20-1 NA TRBD2